This T cell receptor (beta chain) was profiled in a study of shared clonotypes between healthy human individuals. In the study overall: Per donor, CD8 memory used one plate, CD8 naive used two, CD4 memory used three and CD4 naive used three. The study, taken as a whole, reports: The study drew on few donors, limiting represented genetic and exposure-history diversity.

In regard to this clone: Its matching antigen is unknown.

Per the germline V gene, CDR1 is MGHRA and CDR2 is YSYEKL. The V end lost 0 bases, the J end lost 0 bases, and 12 bases lay between the germline ends. The CDR3 has 17 residues. Each PCR replicate from the sorted subsets contained about 180 ng DNA, which is about 30,000 T cell genomes. How the authors handled the data: Quality scores were absent from the junction-only immunoSEQ sequences, so filtering differed. Data came from immunoSEQ multiplex PCR; TCRdb stores just in-frame clones and leaves some out. V, J and clone size are those of that table, while D and trimming were read from the DNA. The sample has over 2,000,000 clones, 80% to 95% seen once. CD8 cells classed as naive were CD45RO-negative and positively selected for CCR7, excluding terminally differentiated effector memory CD45RA+ cells.

The specimen sequenced was naive CD8+ T cells from PBMCs. The chain has TRBV4-1 and TRBJ1-3; D is unclear. This sequence was found in a man younger than 35 in good health. Some clones in this sample may be carry-over from other donors' samples. DNA for the CDR3: TGCGCCAGCAGCCAAGATGGCCCCTGGGGCTCTGGAAACACCATATATTTT. Residues: CASSQDGPWGSGNTIYF.